This TCR beta chain was sequenced in a study of blood T cell repertoires in COVID-19. In the authors' methods: Counts of nucleated cells, estimated from reference gene primer amplification, were obtained. TCRdb's copy holds only in-frame clones and misses some; the assay was immunoSEQ multiplex PCR. Clone size and V and J calls were adopted from that table, with D and trimming inferred from the DNA. This table has 250,000 to 400,000 clones, almost 90% appearing once. Patients at the Seattle site were enrolled during active infection and followed longitudinally. In germline, CDR1 is SGHNT, CDR2 YENEEA. This CDR3 is 16 amino acids long. V lost 4 bases, J lost 4 bases, and 19 bases lay in between.

Material for sequencing was peripheral blood. The clonotype comes from a woman between 25 and 40 years old with COVID-19, enrolled during active disease. The J gene is TRBJ1-1, the V gene TRBV11-3; D is perhaps TRBD1 (6 bases). CDR3 region: CASSSGVGLGTTEAFF. The CDR3 DNA is TGTGCCAGCAGCTCAGGGGTTGGACTGGGTACCACTGAAGCTTTCTTT. The variable domain in full, completed from reference TRBV11-3 and TRBJ1-1, reads EAGVVQSPRYKIIEKKQPVAFWCNPISGHNTLYWYLQNLGQGPELLIRYENEEAVDDSQLPKDRFSAERLKGVDSTLKIQPAELGDSAVYLCASSSGVGLGTTEAFFGQGTRLTVV.